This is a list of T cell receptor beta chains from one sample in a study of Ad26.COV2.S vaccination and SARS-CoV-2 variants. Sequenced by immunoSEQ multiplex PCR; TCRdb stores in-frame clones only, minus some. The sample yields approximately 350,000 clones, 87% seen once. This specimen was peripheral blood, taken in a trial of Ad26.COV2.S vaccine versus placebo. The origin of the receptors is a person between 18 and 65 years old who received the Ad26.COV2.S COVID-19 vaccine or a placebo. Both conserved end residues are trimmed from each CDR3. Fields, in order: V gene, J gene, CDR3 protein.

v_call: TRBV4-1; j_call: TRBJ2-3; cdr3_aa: ASSQHGQGVDTQY
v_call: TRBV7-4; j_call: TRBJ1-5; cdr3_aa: ARPGAYKDTQLYSNQPQH
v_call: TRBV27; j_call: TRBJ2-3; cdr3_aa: ASSLGVGTDTQY
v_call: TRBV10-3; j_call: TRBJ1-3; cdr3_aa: AISESGTGDSGNTIY
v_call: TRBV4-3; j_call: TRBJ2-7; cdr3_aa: ASSHGTGDYSYEQY
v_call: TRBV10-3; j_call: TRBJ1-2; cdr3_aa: AISESGNYGYT
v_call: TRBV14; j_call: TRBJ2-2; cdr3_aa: ASSQDRGTGELF
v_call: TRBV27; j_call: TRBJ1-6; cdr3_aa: ATPLPDRGNSPLH
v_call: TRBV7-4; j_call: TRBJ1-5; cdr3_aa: ASSLRGAEKGSNQPQH
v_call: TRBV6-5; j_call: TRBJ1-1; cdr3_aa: ASSARPGFTEAF
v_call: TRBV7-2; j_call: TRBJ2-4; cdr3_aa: ASSPSSGGSIQY
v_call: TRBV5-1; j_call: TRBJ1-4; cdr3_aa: ASSVQQGLKEKLF
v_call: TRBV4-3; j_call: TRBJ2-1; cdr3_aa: ASSQDLAGGLQQF
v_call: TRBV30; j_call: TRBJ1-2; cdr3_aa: AWSVESGGGYT
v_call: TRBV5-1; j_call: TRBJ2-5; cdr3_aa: ASSLARDETQY
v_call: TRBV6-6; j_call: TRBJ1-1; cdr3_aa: ASSSWGRTEAF
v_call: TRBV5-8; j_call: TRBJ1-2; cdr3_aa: ASSYPMGGYT
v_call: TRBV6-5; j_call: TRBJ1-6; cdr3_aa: ASSSRGGSPLH
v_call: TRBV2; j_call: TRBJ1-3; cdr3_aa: ASSEEGYSGNTIY
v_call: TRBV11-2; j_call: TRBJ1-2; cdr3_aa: ASSLRPGGDYGYT
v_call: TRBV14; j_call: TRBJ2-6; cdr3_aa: ASSQALGANVLT
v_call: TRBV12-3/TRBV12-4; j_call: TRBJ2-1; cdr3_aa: ASSSTRSRF
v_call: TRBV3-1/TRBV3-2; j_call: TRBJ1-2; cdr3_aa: ASSGGPLTNYGYT
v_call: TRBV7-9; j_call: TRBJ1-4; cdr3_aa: ASSFTLGRFNEKLF
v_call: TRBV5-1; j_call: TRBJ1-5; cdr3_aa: ASSFGQGVDQPQH
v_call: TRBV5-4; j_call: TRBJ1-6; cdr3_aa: ASAPKDGGYNSPLH
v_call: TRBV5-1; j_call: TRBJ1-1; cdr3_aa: ASSLGTVNTEAF
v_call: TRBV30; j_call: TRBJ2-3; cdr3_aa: AWSVGRQGFTDTQY
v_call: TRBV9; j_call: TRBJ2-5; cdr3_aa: ASSVVPQGQLETQY
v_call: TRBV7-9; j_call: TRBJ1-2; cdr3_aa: ASSLEGDRSPPNYGYT
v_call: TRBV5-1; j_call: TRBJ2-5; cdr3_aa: ASSFRLEGQETQY
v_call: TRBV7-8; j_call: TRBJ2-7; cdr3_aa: ASSFMSGMVSEQY
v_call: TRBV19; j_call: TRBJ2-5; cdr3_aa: ASSTQGASQDAQY
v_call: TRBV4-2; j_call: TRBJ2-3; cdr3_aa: ASSSEGPDTQY
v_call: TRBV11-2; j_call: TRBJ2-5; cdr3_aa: ASSSISGAHQETQY
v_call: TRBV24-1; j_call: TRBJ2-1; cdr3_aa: ATSDPGQLEQF
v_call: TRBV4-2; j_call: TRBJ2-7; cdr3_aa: ASRSSVVDSYEQY
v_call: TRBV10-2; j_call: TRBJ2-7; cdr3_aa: ASSGPDRVEQY
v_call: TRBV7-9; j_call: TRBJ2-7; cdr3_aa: ASSFWFLAGWRGEQY
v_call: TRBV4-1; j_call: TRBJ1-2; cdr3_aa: ASSRVGNGGYT
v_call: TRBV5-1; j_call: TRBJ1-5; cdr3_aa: ASSLGAGSNQPQH
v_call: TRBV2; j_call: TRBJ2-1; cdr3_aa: ASHKAGPTDNEQF
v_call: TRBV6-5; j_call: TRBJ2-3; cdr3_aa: ASSYSRVTDTQY
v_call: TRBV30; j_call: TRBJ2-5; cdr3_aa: AFGLGDRGETQY
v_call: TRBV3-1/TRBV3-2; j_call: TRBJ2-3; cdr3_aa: ASSQETLLRADTQY
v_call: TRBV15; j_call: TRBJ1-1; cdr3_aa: ATSRGMRAEAF
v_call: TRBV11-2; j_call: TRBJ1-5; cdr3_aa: ASSLGFTQPQH
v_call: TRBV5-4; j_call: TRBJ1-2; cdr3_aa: ASSLSGDGYT
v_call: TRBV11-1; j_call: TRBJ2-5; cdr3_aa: ASSLQFQGGRETQY
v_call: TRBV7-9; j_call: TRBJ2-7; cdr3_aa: ASSARGAGGPPSYEQY
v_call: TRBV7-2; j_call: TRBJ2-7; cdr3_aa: ASRSNYEQY
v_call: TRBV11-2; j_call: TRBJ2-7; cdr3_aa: ASSSNPGQPVEQY
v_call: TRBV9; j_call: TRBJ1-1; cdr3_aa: ASMPGQGTEAF
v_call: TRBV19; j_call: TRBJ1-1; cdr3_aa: ASSIEEVEETEAF
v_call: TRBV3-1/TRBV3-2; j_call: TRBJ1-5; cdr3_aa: ASSPTNLIQGHSNQPQH